Below, 22 T cell receptor beta chains from the same sample are listed, as sequenced in a study of cytomegalovirus exposure and HLA in healthy donors. The PCR ran on 60 Vbeta and 13 Jbeta primers. The repertoire was sequenced with immunoSEQ multiplex PCR; TCRdb's copy has only in-frame clones and lacks some. The data contain around 100,000 clones, approximately 79% of them singletons. The source material was PBMCs. Every receptor here comes from a woman aged 60 to 75 in good health and CMV-seropositive.

This clone showed up just once. The gene calls are TRBV11-2 and TRBJ1-1; 8 bases align to TRBD1. Losses at the gene ends were 2 bases for V and 6 bases for J; bases not matched to a gene: 8. This CDR3 comprises 15 residues. Germline V CDR1 and CDR2: SGHAT, FQNNGV. CDR3 sequence reads: CASSLRQGTSPEAFF. The DNA for the CDR3 is TGTGCCAGCAGCTTAAGACAGGGGACGTCTCCTGAAGCTTTCTTT.

The chain recombines TRBV19 with TRBJ1-2; D unclear. V dropped 1 base and J dropped 6 bases, with 12 bases sitting between them. The CDR3 runs 14 residues. The germline gives CDR1 LNHDA, CDR2 SQIVND (reference sequence). The CDR3 protein is CASSIGSSSDGYTF. CDR3 coding DNA: TGTGCCAGTAGTATAGGTTCAAGTTCGGATGGCTACACCTTC.

The rearrangement links TRBV30 to TRBJ2-4; tentative D call: TRBD2 (5 bases). V was trimmed by 0 bases and J by 11 bases, leaving 11 bases between them. CDR3 size: 12 residues. The germline CDR1 and CDR2 sequences are GTSNPN and SVGIG (reference sequence). The CDR3 sequence is CAWSVELGVQYF. The CDR3 nucleotides are TGTGCCTGGAGTGTTGAACTAGGAGTTCAGTACTTC. The full variable domain, with the rest looked up from reference TRBV30 and TRBJ2-4, is SQTIHQWPATLVQPVGSPLSLECTVEGTSNPNLYWYRQAAGRGLQLLFYSVGIGQISSEVPQNLSASRPQDRQFILSSKKLLLSDSGFYLCAWSVELGVQYFGAGTRLSVL.

This clone was counted a single time. The chain is built from TRBV27 and TRBJ2-7; 7 nucleotides align to TRBD1. Germline V lookup: CDR1 MNHEY, CDR2 SMNVEV (reference sequence). V lost 5 bases to trimming and J lost 5 bases; unmatched junction nucleotides: 21. This CDR3 has 18 residues. The CDR3 coding sequence is TGTGCCAGCAGTCCATACGTAGACCAGGGATTTCAGGGGGACGAGCAGTACTTC. This gives the protein CASSPYVDQGFQGDEQYF.

The chain recombines TRBV15 with TRBJ1-1; a possible D gene is TRBD1 (5 bases). V lost 5 bases and J lost 2, with 15 bases in between. Per germline, CDR1 LNHNV and CDR2 YYDKDF (reference sequence). The CDR3 length is 15 residues. The DNA of the CDR3 is TGTGCCACCAGCCCCCGATTTCAGGGTAACACTGAAGCTTTCTTT. Translation gives CATSPRFQGNTEAFF.

The chain links TRBV7-6 to TRBJ2-2; 8 nucleotides align to TRBD2. V dropped 2 bases and J dropped 3; count of bases not matched to a gene: 17. The germline gives CDR1 SGHVS, CDR2 FNYEAQ. CDR3 length: 20 amino acids. For the CDR3, the DNA is TGTGCCAGCAGCTTAAGTTACGCGCGGCTAGCGGGCGCTTACACCGGGGAGCTGTTTTTT. Its translation is CASSLSYARLAGAYTGELFF.

The chain is built from TRBV29-1 and TRBJ2-5; TRBD2 agrees at 9 bases. In germline, CDR1 is SQVTM, CDR2 ANQGSEA. The CDR3 has 13 residues. Unmatched junction bases numbered 7, after V lost 6 bases and J lost 5 bases. CDR3 loop: CSVRGSGSETQYF. CDR3 DNA sequence: TGCAGCGTGAGGGGTAGCGGGAGCGAGACCCAGTACTTC.

This clone has only a few counts. The chain employs TRBV28 and TRBJ2-7, with D possibly TRBD1 on 5 matching bases. V was pared by 6 bases and J by 6 bases, with 15 bases between. Germline V gene sequence: CDR1 MDHEN, CDR2 SYDVKM. This CDR3 is built from 13 residues. CDR3 loop: CASSQGRWSEQYF. The CDR3, as DNA: TGTGCCAGCAGCCAGGGTCGATGGAGCGAGCAGTACTTC. Full variable domain (remainder filled in from reference TRBV28 and TRBJ2-7): DVKVTQSSRYLVKRTGEKVFLECVQDMDHENMFWYRQDPGLGLRLIYFSYDVKMKEKGDIPEGYSVSREKKERFSLILESASTNQTSMYLCASSQGRWSEQYFGPGTRLTVT.

CDR3 DNA sequence: TGTGCCAGCAGCAAACACCATTCGGGGGGGAAGCGACAGCCCCAGCATTTT. Translation: CASSKHHSGGKRQPQHF. The rearrangement joins TRBV21-1 to TRBJ1-5. TRBV21-1 is annotated as a pseudogene. This CDR3 comprises 17 residues.

This clone was seen only a few times. The rearrangement links TRBV4-1 to TRBJ1-4; possible D gene TRBD1, 5 bases. There are 14 residues in the CDR3. Germline V CDR1 and CDR2: MGHRA, YSYEKL. V was shortened by 1 base and J by 5 bases, with 8 bases between the two germline ends. CDR3 amino acids: CASSQVGANEKLFF. DNA of the CDR3: TGCGCCAGCAGCCAAGTTGGGGCAAATGAAAAACTGTTTTTT.

The chain recombines TRBV7-6 with TRBJ2-5; D might be TRBD1 (6 bases). V was pared by 6 bases and J by 1 base, with 15 bases between. Per germline, CDR1 SGHVS and CDR2 FNYEAQ. The CDR3 sequence is 15 residues long. CDR3 protein: CASSLPGQLQETQYF. The CDR3 DNA is TGTGCCAGCAGTCTACCCGGACAGCTCCAAGAGACCCAGTACTTC.

The chain employs TRBV30 and TRBJ2-1; 7 nucleotides match TRBD1. J gave up 3 bases and V 3 bases, and 5 bases lay outside the gene matches. Germline loops: CDR1 GTSNPN, CDR2 SVGIG (reference sequence). The CDR3 contains 14 residues. The DNA for the CDR3 is TGTGCCTGGAGAGTAGGGGGCAGCTACAATGAGCAGTTCTTC. Protein sequence: CAWRVGGSYNEQFF.

The rearrangement uses TRBV2 and TRBJ2-1; 7 nucleotides align to TRBD1. The germline V gene has CDR1 SNHLY and CDR2 FYNNEI. With V trimmed by 7 bases and J by 7 bases, 4 bases remained unmatched. The CDR3 is 12 residues long. The CDR3 is CASNRGRNEQFF. In DNA form, the CDR3 reads TGTGCCAGCAACAGGGGTCGAAATGAGCAGTTCTTC.

V is TRBV27 and J is TRBJ1-5; D call uncertain. This CDR3 comprises 14 residues. Germline loops: CDR1 MNHEY, CDR2 SMNVEV (reference sequence). Trimming took 2 bases from V and 4 from J, leaving 9 bases between them. The CDR3 coding sequence is TGTGCCAGCAGTTTAGGTCAGGTTAATCAGCCCCAGCATTTT. It specifies CASSLGQVNQPQHF.

The V call is TRBV7-2, the J call TRBJ2-7; tentative D call: TRBD1 (6 bases). CDR1 is SGHTA, CDR2 FQGNSA, per germline. The CDR3 covers 15 residues. V was cut by 7 bases and J by 5 bases, with 21 bases left in between. The CDR3 DNA is TGTGCCAGCACCCCCCGAGAGGGGGTAAGCGACGAGCAGTACTTC. This codes for CASTPREGVSDEQYF. The variable domain in full, with the rest retrieved from reference TRBV7-2 and TRBJ2-7, is GAGVSQSPSNKVTEKGKDVELRCDPISGHTALYWYRQSLGQGLEFLIYFQGNSAPDKSGLPSDRFSAERTGGSVSTLTIQRTQQEDSAVYLCASTPREGVSDEQYFGPGTRLTVT.

The chain links TRBV12-1 to TRBJ2-5; the D call in the table, TRBD2, was not verified against the DNA. TRBV12-1 is reported as a pseudogene. This CDR3 region has 17 residues. The DNA for the CDR3 is TGTGCCAGCAGCTCCCTCCCACTAGCGGGAGGTCAAGAGACCCAGTACTTC. Its translation: CASSSLPLAGGQETQYF.

This chain's CDR3 is CASGLVTQGTQYF. In nucleotides, the CDR3 is TGTGCTAGTGGTTTGGTAACCCAGGGGACCCAGTACTTC. The genes are TRBV12-5 and TRBJ2-5, with a tentative D call TRBD1 (5 bases). Germline CDR1 LGHNT, CDR2 FRNRAP. The CDR3 is made up of 13 amino acids. Trimming left V 0 bases short and J 7 bases short, with 9 bases between.

The CDR3 protein is CASSINRGTGLQETQYF. CDR3 sequence (DNA): TGTGCCAGCAGTATAAACAGGGGAACAGGCCTGCAAGAGACCCAGTACTTC. The V gene is TRBV28, the J gene TRBJ2-5, with 7 bases lining up with TRBD1. V was pared by 5 bases and J by 2 bases, with 14 bases of the junction left unmatched. CDR1 MDHEN and CDR2 SYDVKM come from the germline V gene. This CDR3 comprises 17 residues.

The rearrangement uses TRBV10-3 and TRBJ2-3, with a tentative D call TRBD1 (5 bases). The CDR3 runs 11 residues. Trimming removed 10 bases from V and 5 bases from J, with 10 bases in between. Germline CDR1 is ENHRY and CDR2 is SYGVKD. CDR3 sequence reads: CATHQGDTQYF. CDR3 coding DNA: TGTGCCACCCACCAGGGAGATACGCAGTATTTT.

V and J are TRBV7-2 and TRBJ2-7; D may be TRBD2 (6 bases). With 5 bases removed from V and 3 bases from J, the gap between germline ends came to 14 bases. CDR3 length: 14 amino acids. The V gene's germline CDR1 is SGHTA and CDR2 FQGNSA. Here the CDR3 reads CASSGGTYSYEQYF. The CDR3 nucleotides read TGTGCCAGCAGCGGCGGGACTTACAGCTACGAGCAGTACTTC.

This clone has just one count. V gene TRBV4-1 combines with J gene TRBJ2-5; D is ambiguous. This CDR3 region has 14 residues. The V and J ends lost 5 bases and 0 bases respectively, with 10 bases between them. Per the germline V gene, CDR1 is MGHRA and CDR2 is YSYEKL. CDR3 bases: TGCGCCAGCAGCAATCCTAGGAACCAAGAGACCCAGTACTTC. This sequence encodes CASSNPRNQETQYF.

Only one count was recorded for this clone. This sample includes further DNA sequences coding for the same CDR3. The genes are TRBV7-2 and TRBJ1-5; D remains unclear. CDR3 size: 13 residues. Trimming took 3 bases from V and 5 from J, leaving 8 bases between them. CDR1 is SGHTA, CDR2 FQGNSA, per germline. CDR3 in DNA: TGTGCCAGCAGCTTTCGCCGGGATCAGCCCCAGCATTTT. Translated, it gives CASSFRRDQPQHF.